What follows are 25 T cell receptor beta chains derived from one specimen sequenced in a study of CD8+ T cells in alopecia areata (dated 2018 in TCRdb). Library preparation was by the immunoSEQ multiplex PCR assay. For TCR sequencing, RNA was extracted from every sample and reverse transcribed into cDNA to serve as template. The table was pulled from immuneACCESS by TCRdb, which kept in-frame rearrangements only. Such tables lose some clones; where checked, under half of the loss comes from unresolved V genes, and the rest has no known cause. For this sample the table gives 150,000 to 200,000 clones, of which about 66% were detected only once. More than 9.5% of the sample lies in the top ten. The time point label, as the study defines it: baseline before oral tofacitinib. This sample comprised CD8+ T cells sorted from blood, obtained at week 0. The receptors come from a human donor with alopecia areata.

The rearrangement links TRBV15 to TRBJ2-1, with D tentatively TRBD2 (6 bases). CDR1 is LNHNV, CDR2 YYDKDF, per germline (reference sequence). This CDR3 has 15 amino acids. V was cut by 5 bases and J by 2 bases, with 13 bases left in between. As DNA, the CDR3 is TGTGCCACCAGCTCCCGACTAGAGGCCTACAATGAGCAGTTCTTC. Residues: CATSSRLEAYNEQFF.

The chain couples TRBV25-1 to TRBJ1-1; D not certain. V was shortened by 3 bases and J by 4 bases, with 9 bases between the two germline ends. The germline gives CDR1 MGHDK, CDR2 SYGVNS. The CDR3 sequence is 13 residues long. The DNA for the CDR3 is TGTGCCAGCAGTGACCCGGGTGCCACTGAAGCTTTCTTT. Protein: CASSDPGATEAFF.

V is TRBV5-1 and J is TRBJ2-1; possibly TRBD1 for D (6 bases). This CDR3 contains 11 residues. V was pared by 6 bases and J by 9 bases, with 10 bases between. Looked up from germline, CDR1 is SGHRS and CDR2 is YFSETQ. The CDR3 coding sequence is TGCGCCAGCACCACAGGGCGTGAGCAGTTCTTC. Encoded protein: CASTTGREQFF.

This clone was seen just once. The rearrangement links TRBV12-5 to TRBJ2-5, with a weak D call TRBD2 (6 bases). This CDR3 is 12 amino acids long. Trimming removed 5 bases at V and 2 bases at J, with 6 bases between. Per germline, CDR1 LGHNT and CDR2 FRNRAP. CDR3 DNA: TGTGCTAGTGGTGGGGGGCAAGAGACCCAGTACTTC. It translates to CASGGGQETQYF.

DNA of the CDR3: TGTGCCACCAGCAGGGGGGACAGTCCCGGGGAGCTGTTTTTT. Translated: CATSRGDSPGELFF. V is TRBV15 and J is TRBJ2-2; 7 nucleotides agree with TRBD1. Trimming at V came to 3 bases and at J to 6 bases, leaving 4 bases not matched to a gene. This CDR3 spans 14 amino acids. Per germline, CDR1 LNHNV and CDR2 YYDKDF (reference sequence).

This clone turned up a few times. The chain uses TRBV14 and TRBJ1-1; D gene unclear. The CDR3 is made up of 15 amino acids. V dropped 3 bases and J dropped 0 bases, with 11 bases sitting between them. The V gene's germline CDR1 is SGHDN and CDR2 FVKESK. Written as DNA, the CDR3 is TGTGCCAGCAGCCACGACGGGCGATTGAACACTGAAGCTTTCTTT. Encoded protein: CASSHDGRLNTEAFF.

This clone came up a few times. This chain joins TRBV29-1 and TRBJ2-3; TRBD1 or TRBD2 may be the D gene (5 bases each). CDR3 length: 12 residues. Looked up from germline, CDR1 is SQVTM and CDR2 is ANQGSEA. V was cut by 5 bases and J by 6 bases, with 12 bases left in between. CDR3: CSVTGTRDTQYF. The CDR3 DNA is TGCAGCGTTACCGGGACGCGGGATACGCAGTATTTT.

This rearrangement joins TRBV4-1 to TRBJ2-1; TRBD2 matches 11 bases. Germline V CDR1 and CDR2: MGHRA, YSYEKL. V lost 2 bases to trimming and J lost 7 bases; unmatched junction nucleotides: 4. The CDR3 is 15 residues long. CDR3 region: CASSQTSGGPNEQFF. CDR3 bases: TGCGCCAGCAGCCAAACTAGCGGGGGTCCTAATGAGCAGTTCTTC.

This clone showed up just a few times. The chain employs TRBV7-2 and TRBJ2-5; tentative D call: TRBD2 (5 bases). The V gene's germline CDR1 is SGHTA and CDR2 FQGNSA. Trimming shortened V by 7 bases and J by 0 bases, and 15 bases separated the two germline ends. The CDR3 loop spans 15 amino acids. The CDR3 here is CASTIRWGDQETQYF. The CDR3 coding sequence is TGTGCCAGCACCATCCGATGGGGAGACCAAGAGACCCAGTACTTC. Using reference TRBV7-2 and TRBJ2-5 for the parts outside the CDR3, the full variable domain is GAGVSQSPSNKVTEKGKDVELRCDPISGHTALYWYRQSLGQGLEFLIYFQGNSAPDKSGLPSDRFSAERTGGSVSTLTIQRTQQEDSAVYLCASTIRWGDQETQYFGPGTRLLVL.

The V call is TRBV5-6, the J call TRBJ2-5; possible D gene TRBD2, 6 bases. In germline, CDR1 is SGHDT, CDR2 YYEEEE. V was cut by 6 bases and J by 4 bases, with 13 bases left in between. The CDR3 runs 13 residues. The CDR3 region is CASTTGGPETQYF. Written as DNA, the CDR3 is TGTGCCAGCACAACCGGGGGTCCAGAGACCCAGTACTTC.

The V and J genes are TRBV27 and TRBJ2-5; the D gene is possibly TRBD2 (5 bases). Trimming shortened V by 4 bases and J by 3 bases, and 21 bases separated the two germline ends. The germline gives CDR1 MNHEY, CDR2 SMNVEV (reference sequence). The CDR3 loop spans 17 amino acids. CDR3 region: CASSSGRWRFGKETQYF. CDR3 in DNA: TGTGCCAGCAGTTCGGGTCGCTGGCGTTTCGGGAAAGAGACCCAGTACTTC.

The table lists this clone with a few counts. The chain is built from TRBV13 and TRBJ1-6; D is undetermined. Germline V lookup: CDR1 PRHDT, CDR2 FYEKMQ (reference sequence). V lost 8 bases to trimming and J lost 5 bases, with 13 bases between them. This CDR3 is 14 amino acids long. DNA for the CDR3: TGTGCCAGCCATCAAGGACGGAATAATTCACCCCTCCACTTT. This sequence encodes CASHQGRNNSPLHF. Drawing the rest from reference TRBV13 and TRBJ1-6, the complete variable domain is AAGVIQSPRHLIKEKRETATLKCYPIPRHDTVYWYQQGPGQDPQFLISFYEKMQSDKGSIPDRFSAQQFSDYHSELNMSSLELGDSALYFCASHQGRNNSPLHFGNGTRLTVT.

The J gene is TRBJ1-1, the V gene TRBV7-9; 8 positions match TRBD1. Germline values: CDR1 SEHNR, CDR2 FQNEAQ (reference sequence). V gave up 8 bases and J gave up 6 bases; unmatched junction bases: 8. The CDR3 loop spans 13 amino acids. The DNA of the CDR3 is TGTGCCAGCGGCCGAGACAGGGGCGCTGAAGCTTTCTTT. Protein: CASGRDRGAEAFF.

The chain couples TRBV15 to TRBJ2-5, with 12 nucleotides matching TRBD1. CDR3 length: 17 residues. With 0 bases clipped from V and 5 bases from J, the junction kept 7 bases outside the gene matches. The V gene's germline CDR1 is LNHNV and CDR2 YYDKDF (reference sequence). Written as DNA, the CDR3 is TGTGCCACCAGCAGAGATTGGGGACAGGGGGCAGTGGAGACCCAGTACTTC. Amino acids: CATSRDWGQGAVETQYF.

The chain recombines TRBV6-1 with TRBJ2-5; D not certain. The CDR3 spans 13 residues. Germline loops: CDR1 MNHNS, CDR2 SASEGT. Trimming removed 5 bases from V and 5 bases from J, with 12 bases in between. The CDR3 DNA reads as TGTGCCAGCAGTTTGTTGGCCTTGGAGACCCAGTACTTC. This encodes CASSLLALETQYF.

On this clone: The sample carries other DNA sequences with the same CDR3. The chain uses TRBV9 and TRBJ2-1; D is uncertain. Trimming took 0 bases from V and 9 from J, leaving 4 bases between them. CDR1 SGDLS and CDR2 YYNGEE come from the germline V gene. The CDR3 covers 11 residues. Written as DNA, the CDR3 is TGTGCCAGCAGCGTAGCAAGTGAGCAGTTCTTC. Its translation: CASSVASEQFF. The complete variable domain, with remaining parts taken from reference TRBV9 and TRBJ2-1, reads DSGVTQTPKHLITATGQRVTLRCSPRSGDLSVYWYQQSLDQGLQFLIQYYNGEERAKGNILERFSAQQFPDLHSELNLSSLELGDSALYFCASSVASEQFFGPGTRLTVL.

The genes are TRBV29-1 and TRBJ2-7, with D possibly TRBD1 on 5 matching bases. The CDR3 sequence is 14 residues long. Deletions cut 1 base from V and 2 bases from J, with 12 bases between. The V gene's germline CDR1 is SQVTM and CDR2 ANQGSEA. The CDR3 coding sequence is TGCAGCGTTGAAGTGGGCAGGGAAACCTACGAGCAGTACTTC. Its translation: CSVEVGRETYEQYF.

The chain links TRBV9 to TRBJ2-1; TRBD1 is a possible D gene (5 bases). Germline loops: CDR1 SGDLS, CDR2 YYNGEE. The CDR3 covers 14 residues. V was cut by 0 bases and J by 6 bases, with 10 bases left in between. CDR3 DNA sequence: TGTGCCAGCAGCGTAGCAGGGCTCGGCAATGAGCAGTTCTTC. Amino acid sequence: CASSVAGLGNEQFF.

CDR3 amino acids: CASSSPDTSSYEQYF. The CDR3, as DNA: TGTGCCAGCAGCTCCCCCGACACCAGCTCCTACGAGCAGTACTTC. The J gene is TRBJ2-7, the V gene TRBV5-6; D not certain. CDR1 and CDR2 (germline): SGHDT, YYEEEE. The CDR3 has 15 amino acids. V was trimmed by 3 bases and J by 0 bases, leaving 13 bases between them.

This chain joins TRBV1 and TRBJ2-5; the table's TRBD1 call for D was not verified on the DNA. TRBV1 is termed a pseudogene. The CDR3 sequence is 15 residues long. CDR3 sequence reads: CTSSKTGTFQETQYF. The DNA of the CDR3 is TGCACCAGCAGCAAGACCGGGACATTCCAAGAGACCCAGTACTTC.

In regard to this clone: This sample also contains other DNA sequences that code for the same CDR3. The rearrangement joins TRBV5-1 to TRBJ2-7; D remains unclear. Germline V CDR1 and CDR2: SGHRS, YFSETQ. With 2 bases removed from V and 3 bases from J, the gap between germline ends came to 3 bases. The length of the CDR3 is 11 residues. CDR3 loop: CASSLDYEQYF. The CDR3 DNA reads TGCGCCAGCAGCTTAGACTACGAGCAGTACTTC.

The chain links TRBV29-1 to TRBJ2-3; TRBD2 agrees at 7 bases. CDR3 length: 14 amino acids. The germline CDR1 and CDR2 sequences are SQVTM and ANQGSEA. With V trimmed by 3 bases and J by 6 bases, 9 bases remained unmatched. The CDR3 region is CSVEGGTGLDTQYF. The DNA of the CDR3 is TGCAGCGTTGAGGGGGGGACTGGCTTGGATACGCAGTATTTT.

The V and J genes are TRBV5-6 and TRBJ1-1; D might be TRBD1 (6 bases). Trimming stripped 4 bases from V and 1 base from J, with 14 bases between. Germline assignment: CDR1 SGHDT and CDR2 YYEEEE. This CDR3 is built from 15 residues. In DNA form, the CDR3 reads TGTGCCAGCAGCCTTATGACAGGCCAGAACACTGAAGCTTTCTTT. Protein: CASSLMTGQNTEAFF.

The chain links TRBV13 to TRBJ2-7, with 11 bases identical to TRBD1. This CDR3 region has 16 residues. Trimming cost V 3 bases and J 3 bases; bases outside gene matches: 7. CDR1 and CDR2 from the germline V gene are PRHDT and FYEKMQ (reference sequence). In nucleotides, the CDR3 is TGTGCCAGCAGCTTGGCAACGGGACAGGGGGTCTACGAGCAGTACTTC. This translates into CASSLATGQGVYEQYF.

J is TRBJ2-5 and V is TRBV19; D uncertain. CDR3 length: 13 amino acids. Germline CDR1 LNHDA, CDR2 SQIVND (reference sequence). Between the trimmed V and J ends, which lost 6 bases and 2 bases, there was a span of 10 bases. DNA for the CDR3: TGTGCCAGTAGCTGGGTGTTACAAGAGACCCAGTACTTC. It codes for CASSWVLQETQYF.